These T cell receptor beta chains were read from a single sample in a study of cytomegalovirus exposure and HLA in healthy donors. The table came from immunoSEQ multiplex PCR; TCRdb's copy has only in-frame clones and leaves some out. The sample has nearly 200,000 clones; 70% to 85% are singletons. Material for sequencing was PBMCs. These receptor sequences come from a boy between 2 and 10 years old in good health and CMV-seronegative. Each CDR3 is given with its conserved first and last residue. The D gene is left open where the match is weak. Some rows mark clone size as missing; the rest say once, few, many or name a class of expanded clone.

j_call clone_size d_call v_call cdr3_aa cdr3_nt
TRBJ2-3 once TRBD1 TRBV7-9 CASSYRGSGTDTQYF TGTGCCAGCAGCTACAGGGGATCCGGCACAGATACGCAGTATTTT
TRBJ1-1 once . TRBV5-8 CASSLGVNTEAFF TGTGCCAGCAGCTTGGGAGTGAACACTGAAGCTTTCTTT
TRBJ1-1 . TRBD1 TRBV9 CASSAQGALGTEAFF TGTGCCAGCAGCGCACAGGGGGCGCTCGGCACTGAAGCTTTCTTT
TRBJ1-2 . . TRBV29-1 CSVGAYDYGYTF TGCAGCGTTGGGGCTTATGACTATGGCTACACCTTC
TRBJ2-1 . . TRBV4-3 CASSQRAGRENEQFF TGCGCCAGCAGCCAAAGGGCAGGGCGGGAAAATGAGCAGTTCTTC
TRBJ1-2 . TRBD1 TRBV15 CATSRDRQGATGYTF TGTGCCACCAGCAGAGATCGACAGGGGGCTACTGGCTACACCTTC
TRBJ2-7 . TRBD2 TRBV7-2 CASSSLAGGPLSYEQYF TGTGCCAGCAGCTCCCTAGCGGGGGGCCCCTTGAGCTACGAGCAGTACTTC
TRBJ2-3 once . TRBV7-8 CASSPVGGRRTDTQYF TGTGCCAGCAGCCCCGTGGGGGGTAGGCGCACAGATACGCAGTATTTT
TRBJ2-7 few . TRBV7-8 CASSFSWQGDEQYF TGTGCCAGCAGCTTTTCGTGGCAGGGCGACGAGCAGTACTTC
TRBJ1-5 . . TRBV18 CASSPNPTRGSERNQPQHF TGTGCCAGCTCACCGAATCCGACAAGGGGGAGTGAACGCAATCAGCCCCAGCATTTT
TRBJ1-4 . . TRBV19 CASSNRQATNEKLFF TGTGCCAGTAGTAACCGACAGGCAACTAATGAAAAACTGTTTTTT